One and the same sample provided the 9 T cell receptor beta chains below, sequenced in a study of T cell responses to AZD1222 COVID-19 vaccine (dated by TCRdb to the early 2020s). The library was built by means of the immunoSEQ multiplex PCR assay. TCRdb stores this immuneACCESS table with in-frame sequences only. Part of the clones is absent; in the studies checked, under half of the shortfall reflects unresolved V genes, and no reason is known for the rest. Counted in this sample were about 180,000 clones; about 88% of them appeared once. 1.5% to 2% of the sample is in the top ten clones. The time point label, as the study defines it: baseline before first vaccination. The sample was peripheral blood, taken on day 0 of AZD1222 vaccination. These receptors were obtained from an adult in good health.

The chain combines TRBV10-3 with TRBJ2-7; 9 bases map to TRBD1. V gave up 0 bases and J gave up 3 bases; unmatched junction bases: 6. The germline V gene encodes CDR1 ENHRY and CDR2 SYGVKD. The CDR3 has 16 amino acids. In nucleotides, the CDR3 is TGTGCCATCAGTGAGTCGGGCGGGACAGGGCTCTACGAGCAGTACTTC. Translated: CAISESGGTGLYEQYF.

The chain couples TRBV11-2 to TRBJ1-6; no clear D gene. CDR1 and CDR2 (germline): SGHAT, FQNNGV. Trimming cost V 5 bases and J 5 bases, with 10 bases left between them. This CDR3 spans 14 amino acids. The CDR3 DNA follows: TGTGCCAGCAGCCCTCTTTGGGATAATTCACCCCTCCACTTT. Translated, it gives CASSPLWDNSPLHF.

The chain uses TRBV19 and TRBJ2-1, with 11 bases aligning to TRBD2. Trimming at V came to 5 bases and at J to 8 bases, leaving 14 bases not matched to a gene. This CDR3 is built from 17 residues. Germline V gene lookup returns CDR1 LNHDA and CDR2 SQIVND (reference sequence). This CDR3 reads CASSEDPTSGSLHEQFF. For the CDR3, the DNA is TGTGCCAGTAGTGAGGACCCAACTAGCGGGAGTCTCCATGAGCAGTTCTTC.

The chain recombines TRBV19 with TRBJ2-2; the D gene is possibly TRBD2 (6 bases). V lost 6 bases and J lost 5, with 10 bases in between. The germline CDR1 and CDR2 sequences are LNHDA and SQIVND (reference sequence). The CDR3 length is 13 residues. This CDR3 is CASRTRWTGELFF. The CDR3, as DNA: TGTGCCAGTAGGACTAGATGGACCGGGGAGCTGTTTTTT.

V gene TRBV5-1 combines with J gene TRBJ2-5; 8 bases align to TRBD2. Per germline, CDR1 SGHRS and CDR2 YFSETQ. Trimming took 4 bases from V and 1 from J; bases not matched to a gene: 6. There are 15 residues in the CDR3. CDR3 sequence: CASSLSGSGQETQYF. CDR3 nucleotide sequence: TGCGCCAGCAGCCTAAGCGGGAGTGGCCAAGAGACCCAGTACTTC. Filled out from reference TRBV5-1 and TRBJ2-5, the complete variable domain reads KAGVTQTPRYLIKTRGQQVTLSCSPISGHRSVSWYQQTPGQGLQFLFEYFSETQRNKGNFPGRFSGRQFSNSRSEMNVSTLELGDSALYLCASSLSGSGQETQYFGPGTRLLVL.

V is TRBV12-3 or TRBV12-4 and J is TRBJ1-5; possible D gene TRBD1, 5 bases. V lost 5 bases, J lost 7 bases, and 12 bases lay in between. CDR3 size: 13 residues. The CDR3 bases are TGTGCCAGCAGTAAAATGGGGGGGCAGCCCCAGCATTTT. The encoded protein is CASSKMGGQPQHF.

A few counts support this clone. The chain has TRBV6-2 or TRBV6-3 and TRBJ2-7; D possibly matches TRBD1 or TRBD2 (5 bases each). Germline V gives CDR1 MNHEY, CDR2 SVGEGT. V lost 2 bases and J lost 2, with 10 bases in between. This CDR3 comprises 14 residues. CDR3 residues: CASSYGGNPYEQYF. DNA for the CDR3: TGTGCCAGCAGTTACGGGGGTAACCCCTACGAGCAGTACTTC.

V is TRBV5-1 and J is TRBJ2-3; 15 bases fit TRBD2. Germline trimming cut 6 bases from V and 1 base from J; bases unmatched to any gene: 12. Germline CDR1 reads SGHRS; CDR2 reads YFSETQ. The CDR3 is 19 amino acids. CDR3 region: CASKPPGLAGGGGTDTQYF. The CDR3, as DNA: TGCGCCAGCAAACCCCCGGGACTAGCGGGGGGAGGGGGCACAGATACGCAGTATTTT. Using reference TRBV5-1 and TRBJ2-3 for the parts outside the CDR3, the full variable domain is KAGVTQTPRYLIKTRGQQVTLSCSPISGHRSVSWYQQTPGQGLQFLFEYFSETQRNKGNFPGRFSGRQFSNSRSEMNVSTLELGDSALYLCASKPPGLAGGGGTDTQYFGPGTRLTVL.

The V call is TRBV5-1, the J call TRBJ2-3; 10 bases are a match to TRBD2. The CDR3 is made up of 17 amino acids. The V and J ends lost 3 bases and 6 bases, in that order; junction bases with no gene match: 13. Germline V CDR1 and CDR2: SGHRS, YFSETQ. CDR3 coding DNA: TGCGCCAGCAGCTCGAGACCTAGCGGGAGTTTCTTTGATACGCAGTATTTT. Its translation is CASSSRPSGSFFDTQYF.